This T cell receptor (beta chain) derives from a study of PD-1 blockade in classical Hodgkin lymphoma. Whole-study findings and limits: Whereas CD4+ TCR diversity had risen significantly by C4D1, CD8+ TCR diversity had not.

On this clone: What it binds is not known.

The time point is: cycle 4 day 1 (C4D1), after less than 7 weeks of nivolumab. Relapse was seen in all patients after autologous stem cell transplantation, and brentuximab vedotin exposure was variable. Magnetic depletion of non-target cells from thawed PBMCs yielded purified CD8+ T cells. Sequenced by immunoSEQ multiplex PCR; TCRdb stores in-frame clones only, minus some. This table has about 9,800 clones, under 80% appearing once. The V and J ends lost 4 bases and 5 bases, in that order; junction bases with no gene match: 4. This CDR3 has 13 residues. Germline loops: CDR1 MNHNY, CDR2 SVGAGI (reference sequence).

The sequence was obtained from a human donor with classical Hodgkin lymphoma. The chain combines TRBV6-6 with TRBJ2-7, with TRBD1 matching 8 bases. Source: CD8+ T cells from blood, taken before the fourth cycle of nivolumab. CDR3 DNA sequence: TGTGCCAGCAGTTTGACAGGGGCTAACGAGCAGTACTTC. Protein sequence: CASSLTGANEQYF.